This T cell receptor beta chain stems from a study of PD-1 blockade in classical Hodgkin lymphoma. Overall study findings and caveats: Possibly reflecting disease activity or prior therapy, repertoire differences have causes that remain undefined. Complete responders' baseline diversity resembled that of newly diagnosed patients.

As concerns this clone: What it binds is not known.

Deletions cut 0 bases from V and 0 bases from J, with 9 bases between. The germline V gene encodes CDR1 MNHEY and CDR2 SMNVEV (reference sequence). The CDR3 covers 16 residues. Data came from immunoSEQ multiplex PCR; TCRdb stores just in-frame clones and leaves some out. The sample includes around 31,000 clones, just over 70% seen only once; the top ten take less than 4%. Relapse after autologous stem cell transplantation occurred in every patient, and brentuximab vedotin exposure varied. Complete response, partial response or progressive disease were the best responses. This sequence joins TRBV27 and TRBJ1-3; unclear D gene. The TCR comes from a human donor with classical Hodgkin lymphoma. The sample in question was peripheral blood mononuclear cells (PBMCs), obtained before the second cycle of nivolumab. The DNA for the CDR3 is TGTGCCAGCAGTTTATCGGGGAGGATCTCTGGAAACACCATATATTTT. Residues: CASSLSGRISGNTIYF.